The 23 T cell receptor beta chains reported below all come from one sample, sequenced in a study of human T cells and chemical hapten exposure. Time point of the sample: healthy volunteer bleed at 2 weeks. Whole blood, unfractionated, served as the material for total RNA extraction. TCRdb re-analysed the RACE reads in MiXCR, keeping a single row per CDR3 protein. The sample has roughly 48,000 distinct CDR3 sequences; approximately 4.8% are singletons. Sequences were obtained from whole blood. These receptors originate from a human donor in good health. Some clones in this sample may be carry-over from other donors' samples.

At least ten counts were recorded for this clonotype. V gene TRBV6-2 or TRBV6-3 combines with J gene TRBJ1-1; D may be TRBD1 (5 bases). The CDR3 spans 16 residues. The germline V gene has CDR1 MNHEY and CDR2 SVGEGT. V was clipped by 3 bases and J by 5 bases, with 19 bases between them. CDR3 residues: CASSYGPGVGKTEAFF. The CDR3 DNA reads TGTGCCAGCAGTTATGGGCCGGGGGTTGGGAAGACTGAAGCTTTCTTT.

This clonotype was seen at least ten times. The chain couples TRBV5-6 to TRBJ2-1; 10 positions agree with TRBD2. V was pared by 5 bases and J by 5 bases, with 10 bases of the junction left unmatched. The CDR3 loop spans 16 amino acids. Germline V gives CDR1 SGHDT, CDR2 YYEEEE. The CDR3 is CASRLRLAGVHNEQFF. CDR3 DNA sequence: TGTGCCAGCAGGCTTAGACTAGCGGGCGTTCACAATGAGCAGTTCTTC.

Many counts were recorded for this clonotype. The CDR3 nucleotides are TGTGCCAGCAGTTCGGGCACGGGCCTATCGGGACCCCTCCACTTT. Amino acids: CASSSGTGLSGPLHF. This chain joins TRBV28 and TRBJ1-6; D uncertain. Germline CDR1 MDHEN, CDR2 SYDVKM. There are 15 residues in the CDR3. The V end was cut by 4 bases, the J end by 12 bases, with 19 bases between. The whole variable domain, remainder taken from reference TRBV28 and TRBJ1-6, is DVKVTQSSRYLVKRTGEKVFLECVQDMDHENMFWYRQDPGLGLRLIYFSYDVKMKEKGDIPEGYSVSREKKERFSLILESASTNQTSMYLCASSSGTGLSGPLHFGNGTRLTVT.

The sample holds a few counts of this clonotype. The chain couples TRBV3-1 to TRBJ2-5, with 13 bases matching TRBD2. The CDR3 has 17 amino acids. CDR1 LGHDT and CDR2 YNNKEL come from the germline V gene (reference sequence). The ends lost 4 bases at V and 5 bases at J; junction bases unmatched: 10. The CDR3 DNA is TGTGCCAGCAGCCCCGGCCGGACTAGCGGGAGTCTCGAGACCCAGTACTTC. The encoded protein is CASSPGRTSGSLETQYF.

This clonotype was detected a few times. This chain uses TRBV6-5 with TRBJ2-1; D not certain. This CDR3 is 15 amino acids long. Germline CDR1 and CDR2: MNHEY and SVGAGI. Trimming took 0 bases from V and 6 from J, leaving 12 bases between them. CDR3 DNA sequence: TGTGCCAGCAGTTACTCGGAGATCCGGCCCAATGAGCAGTTCTTC. It is translated as CASSYSEIRPNEQFF.

The rearrangement joins TRBV19 to TRBJ2-7; tentative D call: TRBD1 (5 bases). The V end lost 5 bases, the J end lost 3 bases, and 14 bases lay between the germline ends. Germline V CDR1 and CDR2: LNHDA, SQIVND (reference sequence). CDR3 length: 14 amino acids. The CDR3 nucleotides are TGTGCCAGTAGTCCAGGGAAAACCCGCTACGAGCAGTACTTC. Its translation: CASSPGKTRYEQYF.

This clonotype has more than one count but fewer than ten. The chain combines TRBV15 with TRBJ2-1; 9 nucleotides align to TRBD1. Germline V CDR1 and CDR2: LNHNV, YYDKDF (reference sequence). V was pared by 2 bases and J by 6 bases, with 8 bases of the junction left unmatched. The length of the CDR3 is 16 residues. The DNA of the CDR3 is TGTGCCACCAGCAGAATACCGGGACAGGGTAGCAATGAGCAGTTCTTC. Its protein is CATSRIPGQGSNEQFF.

In its sample, this clonotype was seen a few times. The CDR3 DNA sequence: TGTGCCAGCAGTTTACGGGGGGTAACAGATACGCAGTATTTT. It codes for CASSLRGVTDTQYF. The V call is TRBV27, the J call TRBJ2-3; TRBD2 aligns across 7 bases. Germline-derived CDR1 and CDR2 are MNHEY and SMNVEV (reference sequence). The CDR3 spans 14 residues. V shed 2 bases and J 3 bases; nucleotides not matched to a gene: 2.

Comments on this clonotype: A clone one base away is much larger, so this may be a read error. This rearrangement joins TRBV7-2 to TRBJ1-4; TRBD1 might be the D (5 bases). V shed 4 bases and J shed 10 bases, with 7 bases lying between them. CDR3 length: 11 amino acids. The germline gives CDR1 SGHTA, CDR2 FQGNSA. CDR3 bases: TGTGCCAGCAGCTGTGGGGGAAAACTGTTTTTT. This translates into CASSCGGKLFF.

The chain is built from TRBV18 and TRBJ2-7; D uncertain. The CDR3 has 14 amino acids. The V gene lost 2 bases and the J gene lost 2 bases, with 10 bases spanning the gap. Germline-derived CDR1 and CDR2 are KGHSH and LQKENI. The CDR3 DNA follows: TGTGCCAGCTCACCAGGAATCGATGCCTACGAGCAGTACTTC. This codes for CASSPGIDAYEQYF.

This clonotype has at least ten counts. V is TRBV5-1 and J is TRBJ2-2, with D maybe TRBD2 (5 bases). The CDR3 spans 15 residues. Germline V gene sequence: CDR1 SGHRS, CDR2 YFSETQ. V lost 2 bases to trimming and J lost 2 bases, with 10 bases between them. CDR3 residues: CASSFGRGNTGELFF. The CDR3 DNA reads TGCGCCAGCAGCTTTGGCCGGGGAAACACCGGGGAGCTGTTTTTT. The complete variable domain, with remaining parts taken from reference TRBV5-1 and TRBJ2-2, reads KAGVTQTPRYLIKTRGQQVTLSCSPISGHRSVSWYQQTPGQGLQFLFEYFSETQRNKGNFPGRFSGRQFSNSRSEMNVSTLELGDSALYLCASSFGRGNTGELFFGEGSRLTVL.

This clonotype was counted many times. The chain employs TRBV29-1 and TRBJ2-7; D perhaps matches TRBD2 (7 bases). Germline-derived CDR1 and CDR2 are SQVTM and ANQGSEA. V shed 4 bases and J shed 5 bases, with 12 bases lying between them. The CDR3 extends over 12 amino acids. The CDR3 protein is CSVAQGRDEQYF. The CDR3, as DNA: TGCAGCGTTGCCCAGGGGAGGGACGAGCAGTACTTC.

The sample holds many counts of this clonotype. V and J are TRBV6-1 and TRBJ2-1; D uncertain. The CDR3 totals 14 residues. Germline-derived CDR1 and CDR2 are MNHNS and SASEGT. Trimming pared 7 bases from V and 1 base from J, leaving 11 bases between. Here the CDR3 DNA reads TGTGCCAGCAAGGAAAGGAGTTCCTACAATGAGCAGTTCTTC. Translation gives CASKERSSYNEQFF.

This clonotype was counted at least ten times. The rearrangement joins TRBV5-1 to TRBJ1-2; D remains ambiguous. The germline V gene encodes CDR1 SGHRS and CDR2 YFSETQ. The CDR3 loop spans 16 amino acids. Between the trimmed V and J ends, which lost 4 bases and 0 bases, there was a span of 16 bases. CDR3: CASSIRTGGANYGYTF. CDR3 coding DNA: TGCGCCAGCAGCATTAGGACGGGAGGCGCTAACTATGGCTACACCTTC.

The table lists this clonotype with many counts. V and J are TRBV29-1 and TRBJ2-7; a weak D match, TRBD1 (6 bases). Germline CDR1 SQVTM, CDR2 ANQGSEA. V lost 4 bases and J 6 bases, leaving 22 bases between the germline ends. The CDR3 is made up of 15 amino acids. In DNA form, the CDR3 reads TGCAGCGTTGGAGCAGGACAGCACGACTATGGCGAGCAGTACTTC. Amino acids: CSVGAGQHDYGEQYF.

This sequence joins TRBV7-9 and TRBJ1-4; 7 bases map to TRBD1. V was clipped by 3 bases and J by 4 bases; unmatched bases: 8. CDR3 length: 16 amino acids. CDR1 and CDR2 from the germline V gene are SEHNR and FQNEAQ (reference sequence). The DNA for the CDR3 is TGTGCCAGCAGCTTCAGACCGGGACAGCTTAATGAAAAACTGTTTTTT. This sequence encodes CASSFRPGQLNEKLFF.

The chain couples TRBV4-1 to TRBJ1-1, with D maybe TRBD1 (6 bases). The CDR3 sequence is 15 residues long. Germline lookup yields CDR1 MGHRA and CDR2 YSYEKL. V gave up 1 base and J gave up 6 bases, with 15 bases separating them. CDR3 sequence reads: CASSQARTDIAEAFF. In DNA form, the CDR3 reads TGCGCCAGCAGCCAAGCTCGGACAGACATCGCTGAAGCTTTCTTT.

This sequence joins TRBV11-2 and TRBJ2-7; D may correspond to TRBD1 or TRBD2 (5 bases each). The CDR3 contains 14 residues. Germline V gene lookup returns CDR1 SGHAT and CDR2 FQNNGV. V was trimmed by 5 bases and J by 0 bases, leaving 11 bases between them. The CDR3 sequence: CASSLRGRSYEQYF. CDR3 DNA sequence: TGTGCCAGCAGCCTCCGGGGCCGCTCCTACGAGCAGTACTTC. Combining the CDR3 with reference TRBV11-2 and TRBJ2-7 gives the whole variable domain EAGVAQSPRYKIIEKRQSVAFWCNPISGHATLYWYQQILGQGPKLLIQFQNNGVVDDSQLPKDRFSAERLKGVDSTLKIQPAKLEDSAVYLCASSLRGRSYEQYFGPGTRLTVT.

This clonotype appeared many times. This sequence joins TRBV18 and TRBJ2-3; D remains ambiguous. The CDR3 spans 12 residues. Germline V gene data show CDR1 as KGHSH and CDR2 as LQKENI. Trimming cost V 5 bases and J 0 bases, with 3 bases left between them. CDR3 amino acids: CASSSSTDTQYF. The CDR3 DNA reads as TGTGCCAGCTCATCTAGCACAGATACGCAGTATTTT.

This clonotype was seen many times. The chain recombines TRBV12-3 or TRBV12-4 with TRBJ2-6, with no clear D. V lost 6 bases, J lost 1 base, and 10 bases lay in between. The CDR3 runs 15 residues. The CDR3 region is CASSLGESGANVLTF. The CDR3 DNA sequence: TGTGCCAGCAGCCTTGGGGAATCTGGGGCCAACGTCCTGACTTTC.

The V call is TRBV27, the J call TRBJ1-1; 10 bases map to TRBD1. The trim removed 5 bases at V and 3 bases at J, leaving 12 bases unmatched. There are 17 residues in the CDR3. The germline V gene encodes CDR1 MNHEY and CDR2 SMNVEV (reference sequence). Written as DNA, the CDR3 is TGTGCCAGCAGTCCACAGCCGGACAGGGGGACTTACACTGAAGCTTTCTTT. Protein: CASSPQPDRGTYTEAFF.

This clonotype occurred a few times. The genes are TRBV28 and TRBJ2-7, with D possibly being TRBD2 (6 bases). Germline V gene lookup returns CDR1 MDHEN and CDR2 SYDVKM. The CDR3 covers 15 residues. Trimming left V 4 bases short and J 5 bases short, with 18 bases between. For the CDR3, the DNA is TGTGCCAGCAGTTCGGCCACGGCCGGGAGCCACGAGCAGTACTTC. Its translation: CASSSATAGSHEQYF.

This clonotype was recorded at least ten times. The chain links TRBV20-1 to TRBJ2-3; 7 bases are shared with TRBD1. CDR3 length: 15 residues. V trimming: 3 bases; J trimming: 1 base; junction bases outside the gene matches: 7. Germline assignment: CDR1 DFQATT and CDR2 SNEGSKA (reference sequence). DNA of the CDR3: TGCAGTGCTAGCGAGGGGGCGGATCGCACAGATACGCAGTATTTT. Protein product: CSASEGADRTDTQYF.